This T cell receptor (beta chain) comes out of a study of blood T cell repertoires in COVID-19 (dated by TCRdb to the early 2020s). About the full investigation: Collaborator samples came from the United States, Italy and Spain and covered acute and convalescent phases of COVID-19. The material from the prospective study consisted of cDNA or gDNA derived from T cells, B-cell-depleted T cells, or PBMCs. Nearly every sample came with metadata listing a de-identified subject ID, COVID-19 status, age in years and sex. The samples were drawn from two sources: the first 160 participants of the ongoing ImmuneRACE study, and about 1,300 subjects contributed by 6 global collaborators. Where available, HLA class I and class II types were obtained from metadata supplied by the sample provider rather than from assay-based typing. Deeply sampled blood TCRbeta repertoires from subjects exposed to, actively infected with, or recovered from COVID-19 were included in the dataset. The repertoires were made available in a free public database intended to serve as a resource for research on the immune response to SARS-CoV-2.

The CDR3 numbers 14 residues from cysteine through phenylalanine. Only the CDR3 region is kept as DNA, spanning 42 bases read in frame from base 1. The germline V gene (reference sequence) specifies LNHDA as CDR1 and SQIVND as CDR2. Trimming takes 7 bases from V and 0 bases from J, and the germline ends sit 13 bases apart. Overall results and qualifications from the work: The quantity of clinical and demographic metadata differed by source and by participant and was supplied without curation.

As regards this clone: Its binding antigen is unknown. Base qualities are missing; no much larger clone stands one base away.

Each collaborating institution followed its own protocols to collect whole blood in K2EDTA tubes. For TCRbeta analysis, collaborators shipped samples in one of three forms: frozen whole blood, isolated PBMCs, or DNA extracted from either of those sample types. The immunoSEQ Assay, a bias-controlled multiplex PCR, was used to amplify TCRbeta CDR3 regions from genomic DNA. From the authors' description of their analysis: Within the assay, amplification of reference gene primers was used to estimate how many nucleated cells each sample contained. Sequence reads were collapsed and filtered to measure the absolute abundance of every unique TCRbeta CDR3 rearrangement. For each sample, productive Simpson clonality was calculated as the square root of Simpson's diversity index across productive rearrangements. TCRdb retrieved this table from immuneACCESS and kept in-frame rearrangements only. Not all clones are present; in checked studies, unresolved V genes account for under half, and no reason is known for the remainder. V, J and clone size derive from that table, while D and trimming were established from the DNA sequence. In this sample the table shows under 300,000 clones, 70% to 90% of which occur a single time. The ten largest account for 5.5% to 8% of the sample.

The V gene is TRBV19 and the J gene is TRBJ2-7; the best D guess is TRBD1, with 5 bases matching. The source of this sequence is a man in his sixties with acute or convalescent COVID-19. The material sequenced was peripheral blood. CDR3 loop: CASTPTASSYEQYF. Here is the DNA: TGTGCCAGTACCCCGACAGCGAGCTCCTACGAGCAGTACTTC.